The next 20 T cell receptor beta chains were all read from a single sample in a study of blood T cell repertoires in COVID-19. The table came from immunoSEQ multiplex PCR; TCRdb's copy has only in-frame clones and leaves some out. The profile shows over 200,000 clones, roughly four fifths of them singletons. The sequencing input was PBMCs or T cells enriched from blood (not recorded which). These receptors were taken from a man aged 60 to 75 who had recovered from COVID-19.

The chain recombines TRBV4-3 with TRBJ1-2, with D perhaps TRBD1 (5 bases). Germline CDR1 LGHNA, CDR2 YSLEER. There are 15 residues in the CDR3. Trimming took off 4 bases at V and 5 bases at J, with 17 bases between the two ends. The CDR3 nucleotides are TGCGCCAGCAGCCTAAATTTCGGGGGAACGTATGGCTACACCTTC. Its protein product is CASSLNFGGTYGYTF.

The genes are TRBV24-1 and TRBJ1-2, with D hard to call. The germline CDR1 and CDR2 sequences are KGHDR and SFDVKD. V dropped 2 bases and J dropped 6 bases, with 15 bases sitting between them. This CDR3 has 15 residues. The CDR3 DNA reads TGTGCCACCAGTGATTCGGGAATCGATGGGGATGGCTACACCTTC. Its translation: CATSDSGIDGDGYTF.

The chain is built from TRBV5-5 and TRBJ1-5; 8 nucleotides agree with TRBD1. Germline V gives CDR1 SGHKS, CDR2 YYEKEE (reference sequence). Losses at the gene ends were 4 bases for V and 7 bases for J; bases not matched to a gene: 7. CDR3 length: 14 residues. CDR3 in amino acids: CASSPTGERQPQHF. DNA of the CDR3: TGTGCCAGCAGCCCGACAGGGGAAAGGCAGCCCCAGCATTTT.

Worth noting for this clone: The sample holds other DNA sequences that translate to the same CDR3. The chain uses TRBV24-1 and TRBJ2-7; a weak D match, TRBD2 (6 bases). The V gene lost 0 bases and the J gene lost 6 bases, with 8 bases spanning the gap. The CDR3 totals 13 residues. Germline V gene sequence: CDR1 KGHDR, CDR2 SFDVKD. The CDR3 protein is CATSDLRGIEQYF. In DNA, the CDR3 is TGTGCCACCAGTGATTTGCGGGGGATCGAGCAGTACTTC.

The chain employs TRBV9 and TRBJ1-1; 8 bases line up with TRBD1. V shed 1 base, J shed 4 bases, and the junction held 3 bases outside the gene matches. The CDR3 runs 14 residues. Germline CDR1 reads SGDLS; CDR2 reads YYNGEE. CDR3 sequence reads: CASSVQGAGTEAFF. The CDR3, as DNA: TGTGCCAGCAGCGTACAGGGGGCTGGCACTGAAGCTTTCTTT.

The genes are TRBV7-9 and TRBJ2-1; no clear D gene. The length of the CDR3 is 13 residues. The germline V and J ends were trimmed by 0 bases and 5 bases, with 5 bases remaining between them. Germline V gene lookup returns CDR1 SEHNR and CDR2 FQNEAQ (reference sequence). CDR3 nucleotide sequence: TGTGCCAGCAGCTTAGCACAGCACAATGAGCAGTTCTTC. It encodes CASSLAQHNEQFF. Supplemented by reference TRBV7-9 and TRBJ2-1, the full variable domain reads DTGVSQNPRHKITKRGQNVTFRCDPISEHNRLYWYRQTLGQGPEFLTYFQNEAQLEKSRLLSDRFSAERPKGSFSTLEIQRTEQGDSAMYLCASSLAQHNEQFFGPGTRLTVL.

This rearrangement joins TRBV9 to TRBJ1-2; 12 bases match TRBD1. Germline V lookup: CDR1 SGDLS, CDR2 YYNGEE. With 0 bases clipped from V and 8 bases from J, the junction kept 11 bases outside the gene matches. The CDR3 totals 17 residues. The CDR3 is CASSVDGTGGLRGGYTF. CDR3 DNA: TGTGCCAGCAGCGTAGACGGGACAGGGGGCCTACGAGGGGGCTACACCTTC.

This clone was counted only a few times. This chain joins TRBV18 and TRBJ1-6, with D unresolved. The CDR3 sequence is 13 residues long. The V gene lost 5 bases and the J gene lost 8 bases, with 10 bases spanning the gap. Germline lookup yields CDR1 KGHSH and CDR2 LQKENI. The CDR3 sequence is CASSSELDSPLHF. CDR3 DNA sequence: TGTGCCAGCTCATCGGAGCTGGATTCACCCCTCCACTTT.

The chain uses TRBV7-2 and TRBJ1-5; a possible D gene is TRBD1 (6 bases). V shed 3 bases and J shed 0 bases, with 12 bases lying between them. The germline V gene has CDR1 SGHTA and CDR2 FQGNSA. The CDR3 totals 16 residues. CDR3 nucleotides: TGTGCCAGCAGCTTTACAGGGATTTATAGCAATCAGCCCCAGCATTTT. It encodes CASSFTGIYSNQPQHF.

The chain combines TRBV20-1 with TRBJ2-1; TRBD1 agrees at 8 bases. The CDR3 sequence is 15 residues long. The V segment lost 3 bases and the J segment 12 bases; nucleotides outside the gene matches: 16. Germline V lookup: CDR1 DFQATT, CDR2 SNEGSKA (reference sequence). CDR3 in amino acids: CSASHLTGETRWQFF. Written as DNA, the CDR3 is TGCAGTGCTAGTCACTTGACAGGGGAAACAAGGTGGCAGTTCTTC.

The V call is TRBV9, the J call TRBJ1-4; 7 positions match TRBD1. Germline V gene lookup returns CDR1 SGDLS and CDR2 YYNGEE. Trimming took 0 bases from V and 8 from J; bases not matched to a gene: 7. The CDR3 is 15 residues long. The CDR3 DNA reads TGTGCCAGCAGCGTAGAAGGGGGCTTTAACGAAAAACTGTTTTTT. Translation: CASSVEGGFNEKLFF.

This clone was seen once. The chain carries TRBV5-1 and TRBJ2-3, with a possible D match to TRBD2 (5 bases). The CDR3 runs to 17 residues. Trimming pared 0 bases from V and 2 bases from J, leaving 16 bases between. The germline CDR1 and CDR2 sequences are SGHRS and YFSETQ. CDR3 DNA sequence: TGCGCCAGCAGCTTGGCCCTAGCCGGGGAGTTCACAGATACGCAGTATTTT. It is translated as CASSLALAGEFTDTQYF.

This chain uses TRBV19 with TRBJ1-2; 9 positions match TRBD1. The CDR3 consists of 16 residues. V trimming: 6 bases; J trimming: 7 bases; junction bases outside the gene matches: 15. Germline V gives CDR1 LNHDA, CDR2 SQIVND (reference sequence). CDR3 loop: CASRTDRGHSSTGYTF. CDR3 DNA: TGTGCCAGTAGGACGGACAGGGGCCACAGCTCGACTGGCTACACCTTC.

V is TRBV2 and J is TRBJ2-7; D gene unclear. Looked up from germline, CDR1 is SNHLY and CDR2 is FYNNEI. The CDR3 extends over 11 amino acids. V was shortened by 3 bases and J by 4 bases, with 4 bases between the two germline ends. CDR3 DNA sequence: TGTGCCAGCAGTGATCAATACGAGCAGTACTTC. It yields the protein CASSDQYEQYF.

The V and J genes are TRBV11-3 and TRBJ1-1, with 10 bases fitting TRBD1. V lost 4 bases to trimming and J lost 6 bases; unmatched junction nucleotides: 5. The CDR3 contains 14 residues. The germline gives CDR1 SGHNT, CDR2 YENEEA. For the CDR3, the DNA is TGTGCCAGCAGCTGGTCCGGGACAGGGGCTGAAGCTTTCTTT. Translating it yields CASSWSGTGAEAFF.

This clone appeared once. V and J are TRBV11-3 and TRBJ2-2; no reliable D call. This CDR3 has 17 amino acids. Germline V CDR1 and CDR2: SGHNT, YENEEA. The V gene lost 4 bases and the J gene lost 4 bases, with 19 bases spanning the gap. The DNA for the CDR3 is TGTGCCAGCAGCTCCCGATTGGGCCCCACCGGCACCGGGGAGCTGTTTTTT. This translates into CASSSRLGPTGTGELFF.

V is TRBV5-1 and J is TRBJ1-2, with no clear D. Per the germline V gene, CDR1 is SGHRS and CDR2 is YFSETQ. Trimming left V 4 bases short and J 4 bases short, with 11 bases between. The CDR3 is 13 residues long. In DNA, the CDR3 is TGCGCCAGCAGCCTCGGGAGAATCTATGGCTACACCTTC. Amino acids: CASSLGRIYGYTF.

The chain uses TRBV3-1 (or the pseudogene TRBV3-2) and TRBJ1-3, with D uncertain. The length of the CDR3 is 18 residues. Per germline, CDR1 LGHDT and CDR2 YNNKEL (reference sequence). Trimming took off 0 bases at V and 0 bases at J, with 15 bases between the two ends. CDR3 protein: CASSQDLRYSSSGNTIYF. CDR3 DNA: TGTGCCAGCAGCCAAGATCTTCGTTACAGTTCCTCTGGAAACACCATATATTTT.

The V and J genes are TRBV14 and TRBJ1-1; 9 positions match TRBD1. V lost 4 bases and J lost 11; bases outside the gene matches: 14. Per germline, CDR1 SGHDN and CDR2 FVKESK. This CDR3 has 15 residues. The CDR3 nucleotides are TGTGCCAGCAGCCTCCACAGGGGGCGCGGGATTGAGGCTTTCTTT. This encodes CASSLHRGRGIEAFF.

The rearrangement uses TRBV7-2 and TRBJ2-5; 7 nucleotides agree with TRBD1. The CDR3 is 15 residues long. Germline-derived CDR1 and CDR2 are SGHTA and FQGNSA. The J segment lost 4 bases and the V segment lost 0 bases, leaving 5 bases of the junction unmatched. This CDR3 is CASSLAGGSGETQYF. The CDR3 DNA is TGTGCCAGCAGCTTAGCAGGGGGCTCGGGAGAGACCCAGTACTTC.